Shown below are 30 T cell receptor beta chains from a single sample sequenced in a study of T cell responses to AZD1222 COVID-19 vaccine. Sequencing used immunoSEQ multiplex PCR; TCRdb keeps in-frame clones, though not all of them. Of roughly 80,000 clones listed, around 90% are singletons. Sequenced material: peripheral blood, taken on day 0 of MenACWY control vaccination. The receptors originated from an adult in good health.

The V and J genes are TRBV9 and TRBJ2-3, with 14 bases fitting TRBD2. With V trimmed by 1 base and J by 0 bases, 7 bases remained unmatched. CDR1 and CDR2 (germline): SGDLS, YYNGEE. The CDR3 sequence is 19 residues long. Here the CDR3 DNA reads TGTGCCAGCAGCGTACAGGGACTAGCGGGGGACTCTAGCACAGATACGCAGTATTTT. Encoded protein: CASSVQGLAGDSSTDTQYF.

This chain links TRBV3-1 (or the pseudogene TRBV3-2) with TRBJ2-2; 11 bases line up with TRBD2. CDR1 is LGHDT, CDR2 YNNKEL, per germline (reference sequence). Trimming removed 4 bases from V and 1 base from J; junction bases left unmatched: 11. This CDR3 has 19 amino acids. The CDR3 loop is CASSPLPGTSGGNTGELFF. In DNA, the CDR3 is TGTGCCAGCAGCCCACTTCCCGGGACTAGCGGAGGGAACACCGGGGAGCTGTTTTTT.

The genes are TRBV19 and TRBJ2-6; maybe TRBD1 (5 bases). The V and J ends lost 6 bases and 4 bases respectively, with 13 bases between them. From germline, CDR1 is LNHDA and CDR2 SQIVND (reference sequence). The CDR3 contains 15 residues. The CDR3 DNA reads TGTGCCAGTAGGGATGGGGCTGGCGGGGCCAACGTCCTGACTTTC. Encoded protein: CASRDGAGGANVLTF.

The rearrangement joins TRBV5-4 to TRBJ2-3, with 9 bases matching TRBD1. The junction had 0 bases not matched to a gene; V was cut back by 0 bases and J by 1 base. The CDR3 extends over 15 amino acids. Germline V gene lookup returns CDR1 SGHNT and CDR2 YYREEE (reference sequence). The CDR3 DNA reads TGTGCCAGCAGCTTGGGGGACAGGGGCACAGATACGCAGTATTTT. This encodes CASSLGDRGTDTQYF.

The chain carries TRBV29-1 and TRBJ2-7, with D perhaps matching TRBD2 (8 bases). From germline, CDR1 is SQVTM and CDR2 ANQGSEA. There are 13 residues in the CDR3. Trimming took 7 bases from V and 6 from J, leaving 19 bases between them. The CDR3 DNA is TGCAGCGGCAAACAGGGGACTAGTAGCGAGCAGTACTTC. Translating it yields CSGKQGTSSEQYF.

The rearrangement uses TRBV6-5 and TRBJ1-5; D ambiguous. The CDR3 is 15 amino acids. Germline values: CDR1 MNHEY, CDR2 SVGAGI. V lost 5 bases and J lost 3, with 14 bases in between. DNA for the CDR3: TGTGCCAGCAGTAAGCAAGGGTCCCCCAATCAGCCCCAGCATTTT. It codes for CASSKQGSPNQPQHF.

The gene calls are TRBV28 and TRBJ1-2; D may be TRBD1 (5 bases). Germline assignment: CDR1 MDHEN and CDR2 SYDVKM. V was trimmed by 3 bases and J by 2 bases, leaving 16 bases between them. CDR3 length equals 16 residues. The CDR3 region has the DNA TGTGCCAGCAGTTTTTTGCCCGGGCAGGGCAACTATGGCTACACCTTC. Translation gives CASSFLPGQGNYGYTF.

The chain couples TRBV6-5 to TRBJ2-2; 10 bases are shared with TRBD1. Trimming took 6 bases from V and 0 from J; bases not matched to a gene: 1. The CDR3 is 15 amino acids. From germline, CDR1 is MNHEY and CDR2 SVGAGI. The CDR3 loop is CASSDRGPNTGELFF. Written as DNA, the CDR3 is TGTGCCAGCAGCGACAGGGGGCCGAACACCGGGGAGCTGTTTTTT.

The chain joins TRBV7-9 to TRBJ2-7; 7 bases are a match to TRBD1. Germline V gene data show CDR1 as SEHNR and CDR2 as FQNEAQ (reference sequence). The CDR3 contains 14 residues. Unmatched junction bases numbered 7, after V lost 5 bases and J lost 3 bases. The CDR3 DNA follows: TGTGCCAGCAGCCCCCCCGACAGGGACTACGAGCAGTACTTC. This gives the protein CASSPPDRDYEQYF.

The genes are TRBV5-5 and TRBJ2-7, with TRBD2 matching 10 bases. From germline, CDR1 is SGHKS and CDR2 YYEKEE (reference sequence). V shed 3 bases and J 9 bases; nucleotides not matched to a gene: 9. The length of the CDR3 is 14 residues. In DNA, the CDR3 is TGTGCCAGCAGCTCGGTAGCGGGGGGCGCGGCGCAGTACTTC. Protein sequence: CASSSVAGGAAQYF.

This rearrangement joins TRBV3-1 (or the pseudogene TRBV3-2) to TRBJ1-3; 7 bases agree with TRBD1. The CDR3 totals 16 residues. The junction had 11 bases not matched to a gene; V was cut back by 5 bases and J by 4 bases. CDR1 is LGHDT and CDR2 is YNNKEL in the germline V gene (reference sequence). This CDR3 reads CASSIGTDITGNTIYF. The CDR3 DNA sequence: TGTGCCAGCAGCATAGGGACAGATATTACAGGAAACACCATATATTTT.

The chain has TRBV10-3 and TRBJ2-6; perhaps TRBD1 as D (6 bases). Trimming removed 8 bases from V and 4 bases from J, with 9 bases in between. This CDR3 has 13 amino acids. CDR1 is ENHRY and CDR2 is SYGVKD in the germline V gene. CDR3 region: CAIAGDGANVLTF. CDR3 coding DNA: TGTGCCATCGCAGGGGACGGGGCCAACGTCCTGACTTTC.

The chain is built from TRBV5-1 and TRBJ1-1; 9 nucleotides agree with TRBD1. Germline V CDR1 and CDR2: SGHRS, YFSETQ. Trimming at V came to 4 bases and at J to 0 bases, leaving 10 bases not matched to a gene. The CDR3 has 17 residues. CDR3 coding DNA: TGCGCCAGCAGCATTACAGGGGGCGGTGGGGTGAACACTGAAGCTTTCTTT. Translation: CASSITGGGGVNTEAFF.

This chain links TRBV9 with TRBJ2-3; D is unresolved. Germline assignment: CDR1 SGDLS and CDR2 YYNGEE. This CDR3 is 13 amino acids long. Between the trimmed V and J ends, which lost 0 bases and 6 bases, there was a span of 8 bases. The CDR3 loop is CASSVGSADTQYF. CDR3 coding DNA: TGTGCCAGCAGCGTAGGATCAGCCGATACGCAGTATTTT.

This rearrangement joins TRBV11-3 to TRBJ1-4; the D gene is possibly TRBD1 (5 bases). V dropped 6 bases and J dropped 4 bases, with 15 bases sitting between them. CDR1 SGHNT and CDR2 YENEEA come from the germline V gene. The CDR3 runs to 15 residues. The CDR3 loop is CASSLQGFVNEKLFF. CDR3 bases: TGTGCCAGCAGTCTCCAGGGTTTTGTTAATGAAAAACTGTTTTTT.

The chain recombines TRBV6-2 or TRBV6-3 with TRBJ2-5, with 8 bases aligning to TRBD2. Trimming cost V 5 bases and J 5 bases; bases outside gene matches: 7. CDR3 length equals 14 residues. The germline gives CDR1 MNHEY, CDR2 SVGEGT. As DNA, the CDR3 is TGTGCCAGCAGTGAGGTAATAGCGGGGGAGACCCAGTACTTC. This sequence encodes CASSEVIAGETQYF.

The genes are TRBV18 and TRBJ2-5; possible D gene TRBD1, 5 bases. The CDR3 runs to 13 residues. Trimming took off 0 bases at V and 3 bases at J, with 5 bases between the two ends. Per germline, CDR1 KGHSH and CDR2 LQKENI. CDR3 nucleotides: TGTGCCAGCTCACCACCCAGGGAAGAGACCCAGTACTTC. Encoded protein: CASSPPREETQYF.

This chain links TRBV5-6 with TRBJ1-2; perhaps TRBD1 as D (6 bases). Germline V gene data show CDR1 as SGHDT and CDR2 as YYEEEE. CDR3 length equals 13 residues. The V end was cut by 4 bases, the J end by 3 bases, with 10 bases between. CDR3 loop: CASSAQGYYGYTF. DNA for the CDR3: TGTGCCAGCAGCGCGCAGGGGTACTATGGCTACACCTTC.

The chain combines TRBV19 with TRBJ2-3; TRBD1 matches at 11 bases. V gave up 4 bases and J gave up 10 bases; unmatched junction bases: 7. The CDR3 covers 14 residues. The germline gives CDR1 LNHDA, CDR2 SQIVND (reference sequence). DNA of the CDR3: TGTGCCAGTAGTACCCTGGGACAGGGGGGATCGCAGTATTTT. Its protein is CASSTLGQGGSQYF.

This rearrangement joins TRBV7-3 to TRBJ2-1; 12 bases align to TRBD2. The V segment lost 4 bases and the J segment 5 bases; nucleotides outside the gene matches: 6. The V gene's germline CDR1 is SGHTA and CDR2 FQGTGA. There are 16 residues in the CDR3. CDR3 loop: CASSSRTSGGHNEQFF. The DNA of the CDR3 is TGTGCCAGCAGCTCCCGAACTAGCGGGGGGCACAATGAGCAGTTCTTC.

This chain uses TRBV7-9 with TRBJ1-2, with a possible D match to TRBD1 (5 bases). Germline V gene sequence: CDR1 SEHNR, CDR2 FQNEAQ (reference sequence). The length of the CDR3 is 14 residues. Trimming took 6 bases from V and 6 from J, leaving 17 bases between them. CDR3 coding DNA: TGTGCCAGCAGACCCGGGGGGAGGGCAGATGGCTACACCTTC. Translation: CASRPGGRADGYTF.

The V gene is TRBV6-1, the J gene TRBJ1-4; no firm D call. CDR3 length: 12 residues. The germline V and J ends were trimmed by 6 bases and 8 bases, with 10 bases remaining between them. The V gene's germline CDR1 is MNHNS and CDR2 SASEGT. CDR3 nucleotides: TGTGCCAGCAGCCGAAGCAAGGAAAAACTGTTTTTT. Residues: CASSRSKEKLFF.

The V call is TRBV12-5, the J call TRBJ1-1, with a weak D call TRBD1 (6 bases). V lost 11 bases and J 1 base, leaving 11 bases between the germline ends. Germline V gene sequence: CDR1 LGHNT, CDR2 FRNRAP. The CDR3 length is 12 residues. The CDR3 sequence: CAERQENTEAFF. CDR3 bases: TGTGCTGAACGACAGGAGAACACTGAAGCTTTCTTT.

The chain combines TRBV19 with TRBJ1-5; possibly TRBD1 for D (6 bases). CDR1 and CDR2 (germline): LNHDA, SQIVND (reference sequence). The V end was cut by 5 bases, the J end by 3 bases, with 14 bases between. CDR3 length: 15 residues. CDR3 sequence: CASSGTWGLNQPQHF. The CDR3 DNA sequence: TGTGCCAGTAGTGGGACTTGGGGGCTCAATCAGCCCCAGCATTTT. Variable domain in full (rest from reference TRBV19 and TRBJ1-5): DGGITQSPKYLFRKEGQNVTLSCEQNLNHDAMYWYRQDPGQGLRLIYYSQIVNDFQKGDIAEGYSVSREKKESFPLTVTSAQKNPTAFYLCASSGTWGLNQPQHFGDGTRLSIL.

This chain joins TRBV15 and TRBJ1-3; no clear D gene. Germline loops: CDR1 LNHNV, CDR2 YYDKDF (reference sequence). The CDR3 totals 16 residues. V lost 1 base to trimming and J lost 4 bases, with 14 bases between them. The CDR3 coding sequence is TGTGCCACCAGCAGAGGTCAACCGGAAGCGGGAAACACCATATATTTT. It translates to CATSRGQPEAGNTIYF.

J is TRBJ2-3 and V is TRBV4-1; no clear D gene. The CDR3 covers 16 residues. V was pared by 1 base and J by 2 bases, with 13 bases between. Germline V gives CDR1 MGHRA, CDR2 YSYEKL. This chain's CDR3 is CASSQGTLPSTDTQYF. The CDR3 DNA sequence: TGCGCCAGCAGCCAAGGAACACTACCCTCCACAGATACGCAGTATTTT.

The genes are TRBV9 and TRBJ2-2; 11 bases agree with TRBD2. V trimming: 2 bases; J trimming: 4 bases; junction bases outside the gene matches: 4. CDR1 and CDR2 from the germline V gene are SGDLS and YYNGEE. The CDR3 has 16 amino acids. CDR3 in amino acids: CASSVSGGAGTGELFF. The CDR3, as DNA: TGTGCCAGCAGCGTTAGCGGGGGGGCCGGCACCGGGGAGCTGTTTTTT.

The gene calls are TRBV11-1 and TRBJ2-7; D uncertain. The V end lost 3 bases, the J end lost 4 bases, and 10 bases lay between the germline ends. The length of the CDR3 is 13 residues. The germline V gene encodes CDR1 SGHAT and CDR2 FQDESV (reference sequence). The CDR3 loop reads CASSLTDLYEQYF. CDR3 bases: TGTGCCAGCAGCTTGACGGATCTGTACGAGCAGTACTTC.

CDR3 DNA sequence: TGTGCCTGGGCACAGGGCCCTAACTATGGCTACACCTTC. It translates to CAWAQGPNYGYTF. J is TRBJ1-2 and V is TRBV2; tentatively, D is TRBD1 (6 bases). Germline CDR1 reads SNHLY; CDR2 reads FYNNEI. The CDR3 spans 13 residues. With 11 bases removed from V and 0 bases from J, the gap between germline ends came to 13 bases.

This clone came up a few times. The genes are TRBV30 and TRBJ2-7, with TRBD1 matching over 9 bases. Looked up from germline, CDR1 is GTSNPN and CDR2 is SVGIG (reference sequence). The CDR3 has 15 residues. J was trimmed by 6 bases and V by 4 bases; bases with no gene match: 13. The CDR3 coding sequence is TGTGCCTGGACCCAAGGGGGGACAGGGCATGCCGAGCAGTACTTC. It specifies CAWTQGGTGHAEQYF.